This entry is about one T cell receptor beta chain. Its antigen is still unknown. This sample stems from a study of OX40 agonist ivuxolimab in advanced cancers. Findings and caveats of the study: The 0.1-3.0 mg/kg partial responders had among the lowest clonal expansion.

The V gene's germline CDR1 is LGHNA and CDR2 YNFKEQ. Trimming removed 0 bases from V and 5 bases from J, with 14 bases in between. The CDR3 covers 16 residues. Here immunoSEQ multiplex PCR was the method, and the copy in TCRdb shows in-frame clones only, minus some. The sample contains some 66,000 clones, over 75% of which appear only once. The chain has TRBV4-2 and TRBJ2-4; D not certain. The receptor was derived from an adult with an advanced solid tumor such as melanoma, head and neck, liver or kidney cancer. This sample comprised CD4+ or CD8+ T cells sorted from blood, obtained in a trial of the OX40 agonist ivuxolimab. The CDR3 sequence: CASSQELGPKENIQYF. The CDR3 DNA is TGTGCCAGCAGCCAAGAATTGGGTCCGAAGGAAAACATTCAGTACTTC.